Given below is one T cell receptor beta chain in context. Its matching antigen is unknown. The sample is drawn from a study of T cells in Graves' hyperthyroidism and ophthalmopathy. Findings and limits, study-wide: Ophthalmopathy was separated from stable hyperthyroidism by a 13 V-J model.

Each person with ophthalmopathy scored at least 3 on the Clinical Activity Score, reached NOSPECS grade 4 or higher, and had been ill under 3 months. Patients were excluded because of uncontrolled infection, other autoimmune disease, pregnancy or lactation. Thyroid ultrasound, orbital computed tomography, clinical symptoms, and serum thyroxine and TRAb underpinned diagnoses. It was RNA transcripts that yielded the amplified TCR beta CDR3 regions. Initially, a first-round RT-PCR of the TCR CDR3 employed the HTBI primer set. MiXCR, run by TCRdb on the multiplex PCR reads, gives a single entry per CDR3 protein. The sample consists of approximately 570,000 distinct CDR3 sequences, 15% to 20% of them appearing once. This CDR3 is built from 14 residues. V lost 7 bases, J lost 2 bases, and 18 bases lay in between. From germline, CDR1 is DFQATT and CDR2 SNEGSKA (reference sequence).

The rearrangement joins TRBV20-1 to TRBJ2-7; TRBD2 is a possible D gene (6 bases). This receptor was taken from a man aged 35 to 55 with Graves' ophthalmopathy. Material for sequencing was blood. The CDR3 here is CSVSPPTGAYEQYF. For the CDR3, the DNA is TGCAGTGTTTCGCCCCCCACGGGGGCCTACGAGCAGTACTTC.